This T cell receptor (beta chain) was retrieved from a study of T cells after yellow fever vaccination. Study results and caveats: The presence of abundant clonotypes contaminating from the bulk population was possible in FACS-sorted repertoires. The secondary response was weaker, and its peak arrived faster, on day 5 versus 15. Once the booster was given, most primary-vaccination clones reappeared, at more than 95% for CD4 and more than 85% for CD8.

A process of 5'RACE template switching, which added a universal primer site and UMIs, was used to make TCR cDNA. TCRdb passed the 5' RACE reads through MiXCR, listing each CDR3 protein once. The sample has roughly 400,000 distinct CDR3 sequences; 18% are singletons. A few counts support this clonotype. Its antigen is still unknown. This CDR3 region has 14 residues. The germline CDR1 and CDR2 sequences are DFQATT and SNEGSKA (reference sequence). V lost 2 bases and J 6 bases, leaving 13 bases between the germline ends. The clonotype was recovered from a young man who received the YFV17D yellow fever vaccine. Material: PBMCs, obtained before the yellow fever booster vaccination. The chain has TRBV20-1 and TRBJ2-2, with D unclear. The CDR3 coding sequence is TGCAGTGCTAGATCGGGCCGGATGGCCGGGGAGCTGTTTTTT. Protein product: CSARSGRMAGELFF.